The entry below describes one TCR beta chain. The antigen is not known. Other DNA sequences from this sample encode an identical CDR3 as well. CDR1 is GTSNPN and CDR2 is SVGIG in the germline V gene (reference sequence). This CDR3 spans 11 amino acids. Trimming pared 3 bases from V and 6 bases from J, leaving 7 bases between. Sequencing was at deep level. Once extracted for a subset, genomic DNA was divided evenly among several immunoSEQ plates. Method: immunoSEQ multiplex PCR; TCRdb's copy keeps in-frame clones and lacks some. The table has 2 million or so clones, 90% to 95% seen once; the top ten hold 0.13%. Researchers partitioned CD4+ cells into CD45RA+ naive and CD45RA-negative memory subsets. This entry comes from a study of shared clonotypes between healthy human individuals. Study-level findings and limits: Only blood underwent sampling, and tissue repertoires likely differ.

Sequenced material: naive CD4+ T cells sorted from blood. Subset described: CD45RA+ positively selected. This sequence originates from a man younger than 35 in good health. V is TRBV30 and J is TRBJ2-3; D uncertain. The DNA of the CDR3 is TGTGCCTGGAGCGCCCGGGATACGCAGTATTTT. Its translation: CAWSARDTQYF.